This T cell receptor beta chain is from a study of PD-1 blockade in classical Hodgkin lymphoma. Across the whole study: It was nivolumab at 3 mg/kg, given intravenously every 2 weeks, that patients received.

On this clone itself: The antigen is undetermined.

General observations from the study: Reported baseline diversity: healthy donors highest, relapsed/refractory patients lowest. Complete responders entered with baseline diversity on par with newly diagnosed patients, the results showed.

Here immunoSEQ multiplex PCR was the method, and the copy in TCRdb shows in-frame clones only, minus some. Of about 61,000 clones in the sample, roughly 85% were seen once. As to time point: cycle 4 day 1 (C4D1), after 6 weeks of nivolumab. With no exception, relapse followed autologous stem cell transplantation in all patients, and brentuximab vedotin exposure varied. This sample comprised peripheral blood mononuclear cells (PBMCs), obtained before the fourth cycle of nivolumab. This sequence originates from a human donor with classical Hodgkin lymphoma.

This CDR3 is CASSLQGAKNIQYF. CDR3 in DNA: TGCGCCAGCAGCTTACAGGGAGCCAAAAACATTCAGTACTTC. The J gene is TRBJ2-4, the V gene TRBV5-1; possible D gene TRBD1, 6 bases. The length of the CDR3 is 14 residues. The germline V gene has CDR1 SGHRS and CDR2 YFSETQ. V was cut by 2 bases and J by 0 bases, with 6 bases left in between.